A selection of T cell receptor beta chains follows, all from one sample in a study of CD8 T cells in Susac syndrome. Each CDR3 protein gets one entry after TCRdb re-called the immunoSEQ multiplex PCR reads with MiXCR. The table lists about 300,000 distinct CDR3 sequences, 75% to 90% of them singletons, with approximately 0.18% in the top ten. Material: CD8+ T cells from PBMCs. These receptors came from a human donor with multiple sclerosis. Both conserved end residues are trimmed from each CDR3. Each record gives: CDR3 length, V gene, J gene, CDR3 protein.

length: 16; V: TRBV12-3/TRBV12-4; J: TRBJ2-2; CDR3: ASTSGTSGGTDTGELF
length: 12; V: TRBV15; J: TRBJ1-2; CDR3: ATSRGGPDYGYT
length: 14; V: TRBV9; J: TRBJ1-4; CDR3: ASSAVGTATNEKLF
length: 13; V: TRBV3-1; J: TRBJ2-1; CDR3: ASSHLAETYNEQF
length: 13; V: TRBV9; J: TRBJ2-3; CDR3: ASSVYSGGTDTQY
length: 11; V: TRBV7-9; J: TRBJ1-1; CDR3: ASTQGGNTEAF
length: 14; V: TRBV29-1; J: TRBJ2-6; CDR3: SVVLQGPPGANVLT
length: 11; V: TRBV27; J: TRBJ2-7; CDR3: ASSSRLNYEQY
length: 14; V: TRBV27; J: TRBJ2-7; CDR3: ASSPVWGGGAYEQY
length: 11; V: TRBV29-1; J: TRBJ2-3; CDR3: SAEQVSTDTQY
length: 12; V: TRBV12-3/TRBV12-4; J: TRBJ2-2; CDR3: ASSPGPLDGELF
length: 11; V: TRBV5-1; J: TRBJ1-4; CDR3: ASSLENRVKLF
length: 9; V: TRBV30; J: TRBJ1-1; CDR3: AWSYGTEAF
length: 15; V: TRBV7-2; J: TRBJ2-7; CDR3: ASSLETSGHFSYEQY
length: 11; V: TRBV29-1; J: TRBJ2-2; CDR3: SHRGWDTGELF
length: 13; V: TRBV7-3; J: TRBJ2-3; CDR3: ASSLWAAGGDTQY